This T cell receptor beta chain was found in a study of T cells after posttransplantation cyclophosphamide. Overall study results and limits: Donor-recipient repertoire similarity was low at 1-2 months, rising over year one. TRB overlap between skin or GI tissue T cells and blood was limited. TRB clonality was highly associated with recipient CMV seropositivity and reactivation.

A marrow graft followed busulfan-fludarabine conditioning, with cyclophosphamide on days +3 and +4. Generated by immunoSEQ multiplex PCR, the TCRdb table keeps only in-frame clones and is missing some. Recorded here are about 3,200 clones, none singletons. This clone came up many times. What it recognizes is unknown. The sample was PBMCs, taken after allogeneic stem cell transplant with posttransplant cyclophosphamide. The source is a female patient between 55 and 75 years old who received an allogeneic stem cell transplant from a related donor and was CMV-positive. Some T cells may possibly be graft donor cells.

CDR3 amino acids: CASSQIIAGGLYEQYF. The DNA of the CDR3 is TGCGCCAGCAGCCAGATTATAGCGGGGGGCCTCTACGAGCAGTACTTC. The gene calls are TRBV4-3 and TRBJ2-7, with 10 bases lining up with TRBD2. With V trimmed by 3 bases and J by 3 bases, 8 bases remained unmatched. The CDR3 covers 16 residues. Germline assignment: CDR1 LGHNA and CDR2 YSLEER.